The subject of this entry is one T cell receptor beta chain. The V gene end was trimmed by 4 bases and the J gene end by 3 bases; junction bases not matched to a gene: 4. Germline CDR1 is SGHRS and CDR2 is YFSETQ. This CDR3 has 17 amino acids. The sample comes from a study of blood T cell repertoires in COVID-19. Some clones are missing from TCRdb's copy, which holds only in-frame ones; the method was immunoSEQ multiplex PCR. In the table there are 350,000 to 400,000 clones, approximately 84% of which are singletons. The receptor comes from a woman aged 25 to 39 who had recovered from COVID-19. The source material was PBMCs or T cells enriched from blood (not recorded which). This rearrangement joins TRBV5-1 to TRBJ2-2; 15 bases line up with TRBD2. CDR3 nucleotides: TGCGCCAGCAGCCGGACTAGCGGGAGGGCCGACACCGGGGAGCTGTTTTTT. Translation: CASSRTSGRADTGELFF.